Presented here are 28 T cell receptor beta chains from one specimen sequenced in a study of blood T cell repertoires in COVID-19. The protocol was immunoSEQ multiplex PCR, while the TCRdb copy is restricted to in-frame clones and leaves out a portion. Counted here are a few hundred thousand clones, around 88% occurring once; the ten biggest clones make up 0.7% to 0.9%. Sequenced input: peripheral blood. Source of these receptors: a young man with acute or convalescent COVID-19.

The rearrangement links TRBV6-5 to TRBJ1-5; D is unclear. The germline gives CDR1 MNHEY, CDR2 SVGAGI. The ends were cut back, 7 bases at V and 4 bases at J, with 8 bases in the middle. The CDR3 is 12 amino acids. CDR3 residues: CASNNVNQPQHF. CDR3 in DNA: TGTGCCAGCAATAATGTAAATCAGCCCCAGCATTTT.

In DNA form, the CDR3 reads TGTGCCAGCAGTCCACTAGCGGGGGCAGTGGGGCAAGAGACCCAGTACTTC. It is translated as CASSPLAGAVGQETQYF. The chain couples TRBV6-2 or TRBV6-3 to TRBJ2-5; 11 positions agree with TRBD2. This CDR3 spans 17 amino acids. Germline assignment: CDR1 MNHEY and CDR2 SVGEGT. Unmatched junction bases numbered 10, after V lost 5 bases and J lost 2 bases.

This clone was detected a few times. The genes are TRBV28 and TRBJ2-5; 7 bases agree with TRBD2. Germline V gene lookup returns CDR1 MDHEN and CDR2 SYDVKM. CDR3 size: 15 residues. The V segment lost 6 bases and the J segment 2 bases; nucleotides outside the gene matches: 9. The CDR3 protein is CASSTLRGVQETQYF. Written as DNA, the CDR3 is TGTGCCAGCAGCACTTTACGGGGGGTACAAGAGACCCAGTACTTC.

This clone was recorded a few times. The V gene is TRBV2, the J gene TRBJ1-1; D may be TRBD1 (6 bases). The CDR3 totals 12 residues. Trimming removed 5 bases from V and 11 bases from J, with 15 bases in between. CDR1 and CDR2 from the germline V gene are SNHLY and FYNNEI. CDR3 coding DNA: TGTGCCAGCAGTTCGGACAGAAGTGAGGCTTTCTTT. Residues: CASSSDRSEAFF.

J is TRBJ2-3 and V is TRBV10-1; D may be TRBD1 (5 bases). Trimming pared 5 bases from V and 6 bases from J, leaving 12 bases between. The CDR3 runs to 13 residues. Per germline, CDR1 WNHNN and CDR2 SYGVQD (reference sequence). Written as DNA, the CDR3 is TGCGCCAGCAGTACAAAGGGGCGGGATACGCAGTATTTT. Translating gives CASSTKGRDTQYF.

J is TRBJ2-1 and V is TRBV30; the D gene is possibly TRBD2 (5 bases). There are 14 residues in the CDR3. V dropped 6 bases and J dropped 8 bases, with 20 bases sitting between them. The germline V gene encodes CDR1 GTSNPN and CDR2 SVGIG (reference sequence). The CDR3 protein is CACLHRRSSHEQFF. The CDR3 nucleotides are TGTGCCTGCCTCCACCGGCGATCTAGCCATGAGCAGTTCTTC. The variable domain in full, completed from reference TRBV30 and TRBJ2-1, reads SQTIHQWPATLVQPVGSPLSLECTVEGTSNPNLYWYRQAAGRGLQLLFYSVGIGQISSEVPQNLSASRPQDRQFILSSKKLLLSDSGFYLCACLHRRSSHEQFFGPGTRLTVL.

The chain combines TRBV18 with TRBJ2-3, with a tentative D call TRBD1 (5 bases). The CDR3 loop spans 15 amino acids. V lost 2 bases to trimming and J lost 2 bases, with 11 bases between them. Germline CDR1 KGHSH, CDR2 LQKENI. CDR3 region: CASSPGAVLTDTQYF. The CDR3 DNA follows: TGTGCCAGCTCACCAGGGGCAGTCCTCACAGATACGCAGTATTTT.

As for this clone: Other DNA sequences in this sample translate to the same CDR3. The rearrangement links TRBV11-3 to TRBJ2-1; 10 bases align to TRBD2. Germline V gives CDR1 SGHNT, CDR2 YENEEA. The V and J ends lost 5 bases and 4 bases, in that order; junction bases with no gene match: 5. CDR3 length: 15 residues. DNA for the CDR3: TGTGCCAGCAGCCCTAGCGGGGGCCCATACAATGAGCAGTTCTTC. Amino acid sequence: CASSPSGGPYNEQFF.

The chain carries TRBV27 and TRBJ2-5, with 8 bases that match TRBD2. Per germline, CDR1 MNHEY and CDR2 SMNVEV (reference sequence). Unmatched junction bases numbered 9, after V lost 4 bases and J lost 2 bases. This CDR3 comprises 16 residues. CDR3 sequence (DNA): TGTGCCAGCAGTTCAATCAAGCGGGGGAGTCAAGAGACCCAGTACTTC. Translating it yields CASSSIKRGSQETQYF.

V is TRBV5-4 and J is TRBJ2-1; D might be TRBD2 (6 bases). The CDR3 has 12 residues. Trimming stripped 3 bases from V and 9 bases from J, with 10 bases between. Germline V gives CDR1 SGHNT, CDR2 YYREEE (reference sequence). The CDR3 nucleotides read TGTGCCAGCAGCTCTTTAGCGGTTGAGCAGTTCTTC. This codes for CASSSLAVEQFF.

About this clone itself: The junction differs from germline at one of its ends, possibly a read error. Here the CDR3 reads CSSRVGREETQYF. The CDR3 DNA follows: TGTTCCAGTAGGGTCGGGAGGGAGGAGACCCAGTACTTC. V usage is TRBV28 and J usage is TRBJ2-5, with 8 bases aligning to TRBD2. Germline CDR1 reads MDHEN; CDR2 reads SYDVKM. The CDR3 has 13 residues.

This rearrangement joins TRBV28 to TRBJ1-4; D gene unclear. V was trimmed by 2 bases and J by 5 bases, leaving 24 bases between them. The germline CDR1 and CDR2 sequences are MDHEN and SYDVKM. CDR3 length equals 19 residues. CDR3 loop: CASSLGFLRPEYSNEKLFF. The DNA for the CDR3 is TGTGCCAGCAGTTTAGGGTTTTTGAGGCCCGAATACTCGAATGAAAAACTGTTTTTT.

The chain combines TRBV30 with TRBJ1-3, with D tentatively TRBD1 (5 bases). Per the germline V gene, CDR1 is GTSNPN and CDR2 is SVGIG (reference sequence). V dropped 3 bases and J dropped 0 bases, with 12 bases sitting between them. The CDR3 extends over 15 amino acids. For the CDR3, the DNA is TGTGCCTGGAGAAGGGGACTTAGCTCTGGAAACACCATATATTTT. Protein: CAWRRGLSSGNTIYF.

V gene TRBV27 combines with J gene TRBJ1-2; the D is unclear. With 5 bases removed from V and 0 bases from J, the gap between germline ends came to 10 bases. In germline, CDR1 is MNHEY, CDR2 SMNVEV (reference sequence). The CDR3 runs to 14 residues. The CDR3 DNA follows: TGTGCCAGCAGTCCCTACAGCACTAACTATGGCTACACCTTC. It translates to CASSPYSTNYGYTF.

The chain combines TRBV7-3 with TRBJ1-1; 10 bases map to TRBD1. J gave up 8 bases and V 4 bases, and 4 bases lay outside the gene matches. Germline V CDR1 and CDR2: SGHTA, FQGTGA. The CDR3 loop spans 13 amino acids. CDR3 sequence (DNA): TGTGCCAGCAGCTCAGACAGGGGGCGCGAAGCTTTCTTT. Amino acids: CASSSDRGREAFF.

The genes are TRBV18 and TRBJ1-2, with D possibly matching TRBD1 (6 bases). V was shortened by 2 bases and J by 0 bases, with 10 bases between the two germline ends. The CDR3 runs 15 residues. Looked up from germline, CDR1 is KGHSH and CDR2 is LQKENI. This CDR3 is CASSPEAGANYGYTF. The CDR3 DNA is TGTGCCAGCTCACCAGAGGCAGGGGCTAACTATGGCTACACCTTC.

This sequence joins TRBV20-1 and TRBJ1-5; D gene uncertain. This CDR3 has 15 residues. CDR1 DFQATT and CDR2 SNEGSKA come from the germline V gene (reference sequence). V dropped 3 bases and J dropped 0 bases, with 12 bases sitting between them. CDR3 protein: CSASRTAGSNQPQHF. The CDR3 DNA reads TGCAGTGCTAGTCGCACCGCAGGTAGCAATCAGCCCCAGCATTTT.

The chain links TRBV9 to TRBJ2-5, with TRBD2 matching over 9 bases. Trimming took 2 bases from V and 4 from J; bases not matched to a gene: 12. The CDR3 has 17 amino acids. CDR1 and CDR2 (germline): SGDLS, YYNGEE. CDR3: CASSVGGGASWGETQYF. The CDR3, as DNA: TGTGCCAGCAGCGTTGGCGGGGGGGCGAGTTGGGGAGAGACCCAGTACTTC.

The CDR3 is CASSESLLVETQYF. CDR3 coding DNA: TGTGCCAGCAGTGAATCCCTTTTAGTGGAGACCCAGTACTTC. The gene calls are TRBV6-1 and TRBJ2-5; no definite D call. This CDR3 has 14 amino acids. Germline CDR1 reads MNHNS; CDR2 reads SASEGT. V lost 2 bases to trimming and J lost 5 bases, with 12 bases between them.

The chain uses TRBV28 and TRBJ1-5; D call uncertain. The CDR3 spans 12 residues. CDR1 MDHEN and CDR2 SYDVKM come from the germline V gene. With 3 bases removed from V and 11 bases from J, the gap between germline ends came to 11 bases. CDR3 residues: CASSFPWEAQHF. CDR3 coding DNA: TGTGCCAGCAGTTTTCCCTGGGAGGCCCAGCATTTT.

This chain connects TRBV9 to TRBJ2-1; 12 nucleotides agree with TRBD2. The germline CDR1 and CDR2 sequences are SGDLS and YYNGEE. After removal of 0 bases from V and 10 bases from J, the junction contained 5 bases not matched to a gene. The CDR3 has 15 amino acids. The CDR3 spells CASSVVASGRVEQFF. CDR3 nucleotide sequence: TGTGCCAGCAGCGTAGTTGCTAGCGGGAGGGTCGAGCAGTTCTTC.

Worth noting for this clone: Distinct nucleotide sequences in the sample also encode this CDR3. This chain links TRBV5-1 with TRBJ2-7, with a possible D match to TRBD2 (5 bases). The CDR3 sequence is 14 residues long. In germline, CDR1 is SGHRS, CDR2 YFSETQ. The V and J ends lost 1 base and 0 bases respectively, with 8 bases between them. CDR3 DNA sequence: TGCGCCAGCAGCTTGACGGCGGGCTCCTACGAGCAGTACTTC. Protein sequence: CASSLTAGSYEQYF.

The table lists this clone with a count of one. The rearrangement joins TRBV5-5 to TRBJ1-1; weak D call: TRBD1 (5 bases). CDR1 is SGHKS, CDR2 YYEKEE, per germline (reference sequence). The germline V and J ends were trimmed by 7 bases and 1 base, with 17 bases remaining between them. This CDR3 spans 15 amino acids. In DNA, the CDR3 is TGTGCCAGCGCAAACCTCCAGGGTTCGAACACTGAAGCTTTCTTT. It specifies CASANLQGSNTEAFF.

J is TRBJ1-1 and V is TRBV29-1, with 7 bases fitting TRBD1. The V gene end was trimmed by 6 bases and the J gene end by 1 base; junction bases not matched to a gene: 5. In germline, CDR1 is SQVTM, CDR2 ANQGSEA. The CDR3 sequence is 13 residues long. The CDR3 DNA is TGCAGCGTAGCAGACAGGGCGAACACTGAAGCTTTCTTT. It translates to CSVADRANTEAFF.

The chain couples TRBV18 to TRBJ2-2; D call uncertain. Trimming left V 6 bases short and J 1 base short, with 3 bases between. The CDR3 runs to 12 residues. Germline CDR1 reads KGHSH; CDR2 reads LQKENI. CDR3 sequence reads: CASSLNTGELFF. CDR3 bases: TGTGCCAGCTCCTTGAACACCGGGGAGCTGTTTTTT.

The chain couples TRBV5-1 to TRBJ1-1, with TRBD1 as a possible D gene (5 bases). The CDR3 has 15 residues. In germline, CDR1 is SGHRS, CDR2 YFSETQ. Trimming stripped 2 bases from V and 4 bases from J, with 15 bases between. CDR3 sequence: CASSFRQGWVTEAFF. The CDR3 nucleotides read TGCGCCAGCAGCTTCCGGCAGGGATGGGTCACTGAAGCTTTCTTT. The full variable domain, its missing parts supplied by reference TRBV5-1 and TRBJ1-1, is KAGVTQTPRYLIKTRGQQVTLSCSPISGHRSVSWYQQTPGQGLQFLFEYFSETQRNKGNFPGRFSGRQFSNSRSEMNVSTLELGDSALYLCASSFRQGWVTEAFFGQGTRLTVV.

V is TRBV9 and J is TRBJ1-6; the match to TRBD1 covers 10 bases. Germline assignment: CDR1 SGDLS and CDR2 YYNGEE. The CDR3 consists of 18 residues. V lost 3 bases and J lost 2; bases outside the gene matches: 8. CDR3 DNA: TGTGCCAGCAGCGGGGGACAGGGGATGGGAGCCTATAATTCACCCCTCCACTTT. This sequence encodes CASSGGQGMGAYNSPLHF. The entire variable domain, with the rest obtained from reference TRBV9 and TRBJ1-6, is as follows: DSGVTQTPKHLITATGQRVTLRCSPRSGDLSVYWYQQSLDQGLQFLIQYYNGEERAKGNILERFSAQQFPDLHSELNLSSLELGDSALYFCASSGGQGMGAYNSPLHFGNGTRLTVT.

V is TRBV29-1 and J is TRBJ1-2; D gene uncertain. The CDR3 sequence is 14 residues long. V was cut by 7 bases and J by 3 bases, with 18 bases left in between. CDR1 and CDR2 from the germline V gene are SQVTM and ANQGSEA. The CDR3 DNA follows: TGCAGCGCCCCTATTGGCGACACCTACTATGGCTACACCTTC. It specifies CSAPIGDTYYGYTF.